This TCR beta chain comes out of a study of identical twins. Whole-study results and caveats: Excess twin sharing in beta out-of-frame sequences was weaker. There were fewer insertions in abundant cord blood beta clonotypes, but memory repertoires showed no such pattern. Out-of-frame alpha sequences common to twins exhibited a surplus of low generation probability.

CDR3 length equals 15 residues. J lost 5 bases, V lost 4 bases, and 9 bases had no gene match. The germline V gene encodes CDR1 SGHRS and CDR2 YFSETQ. A universal primer site was incorporated via template switching, and the cDNA contained unique molecular identifiers. TCRdb reanalysed the 5' RACE reads using MiXCR and keeps one entry per CDR3 protein. The repertoire consists of about 220,000 distinct CDR3 sequences, with 6.5% to 8.5% occurring once and the leading ten covering 1.9%. This clonotype was observed a handful of times. Its target is not known. Another study also made use of these data, one on yellow fever vaccine responses in identical twins.

J is TRBJ2-1 and V is TRBV5-1; 7 bases align to TRBD1. The sequenced sample consisted of memory (CD45RO+) T cells sorted from blood. This TCR came from a woman aged 18 to 35 in good health. The CDR3 DNA reads as TGCGCCAGCAGCAACTTCCGGGACAGAAACAATGAGCAGTTCTTC. Its protein product is CASSNFRDRNNEQFF.